Each of the 30 T cell receptor beta chains below was sequenced from the same sample in a study of T cells after yellow fever vaccination. TCRdb passed the 5' RACE reads through MiXCR, listing each CDR3 protein once. The sample gives about 360,000 distinct CDR3 sequences, approximately 5.7% of which show up once; around 16% is in the top ten. This sample comprised PBMCs, obtained 5 days after the yellow fever booster vaccination. The receptors come from a man aged 25-40 years who received the YFV17D yellow fever vaccine.

This clonotype has more than one count but fewer than ten. This CDR3 is CASSVWAGGRSTDTQYF. DNA for the CDR3: TGTGCCAGCAGCGTATGGGCGGGAGGTCGGAGCACAGATACGCAGTATTTT. The rearrangement links TRBV9 to TRBJ2-3; TRBD2 matches at 8 bases. The J segment lost 0 bases and the V segment lost 1 base, leaving 7 bases of the junction unmatched. CDR1 and CDR2 (germline): SGDLS, YYNGEE. CDR3 length equals 17 residues.

There are a few counts of this clonotype. The genes are TRBV20-1 and TRBJ2-3; possibly TRBD1 or TRBD2 for D (5 bases each). CDR1 and CDR2 (germline): DFQATT, SNEGSKA (reference sequence). The CDR3 is 13 amino acids. Trimming took 3 bases from V and 3 from J, leaving 10 bases between them. The CDR3 loop is CSASFGGTDTQYF. The DNA of the CDR3 is TGCAGTGCTAGTTTTGGGGGAACAGATACGCAGTATTTT.

This clonotype came up once. J is TRBJ2-6 and V is TRBV19; possibly TRBD1 for D (5 bases). Trimming took 5 bases from V and 0 from J, leaving 17 bases between them. CDR1 and CDR2 (germline): LNHDA, SQIVND (reference sequence). CDR3 length: 18 residues. CDR3 protein: CASSGWRQMSSGANVLTF. CDR3 sequence (DNA): TGTGCCAGTAGTGGATGGCGACAGATGAGCTCTGGGGCCAACGTCCTGACTTTC.

This clonotype was observed at least ten times. This sequence joins TRBV5-1 and TRBJ2-1, with D tentatively TRBD1 (5 bases). The ends were cut back, 0 bases at V and 0 bases at J, with 10 bases in the middle. This CDR3 is 16 amino acids long. Germline CDR1 is SGHRS and CDR2 is YFSETQ. This chain's CDR3 is CASSLEGQISYNEQFF. For the CDR3, the DNA is TGCGCCAGCAGCTTGGAGGGGCAGATCTCCTACAATGAGCAGTTCTTC.

This clonotype was counted a few times. This chain links TRBV27 with TRBJ2-5; no definite D call. From germline, CDR1 is MNHEY and CDR2 SMNVEV (reference sequence). CDR3 length: 10 residues. V was pared by 8 bases and J by 5 bases, with 6 bases between. The CDR3 loop reads CASGAETQYF. As DNA, the CDR3 is TGTGCCAGCGGAGCGGAGACCCAGTACTTC.

This clonotype has just a few counts. The rearrangement links TRBV7-2 to TRBJ2-5; tentatively, D is TRBD1 (5 bases). Germline values: CDR1 SGHTA, CDR2 FQGNSA. With 1 base removed from V and 5 bases from J, the gap between germline ends came to 8 bases. CDR3 length equals 13 residues. This CDR3 is CASSLEPGETQYF. The CDR3 DNA follows: TGTGCCAGCAGCTTAGAGCCAGGGGAGACCCAGTACTTC.

This clonotype was recorded many times. This chain connects TRBV4-3 to TRBJ2-5; D unresolved. The germline V gene encodes CDR1 LGHNA and CDR2 YSLEER. This CDR3 contains 15 residues. The V gene lost 1 base and the J gene lost 0 bases, with 9 bases spanning the gap. CDR3: CASSQAGSDQETQYF. The CDR3 DNA sequence: TGCGCCAGCAGCCAAGCTGGGTCGGACCAAGAGACCCAGTACTTC.

This clonotype has a count of ten or more. The J gene is TRBJ2-5, the V gene TRBV7-3; TRBD2 matches 8 bases. Looked up from germline, CDR1 is SGHTA and CDR2 is FQGTGA. The CDR3 covers 15 residues. After removal of 5 bases from V and 2 bases from J, the junction contained 7 bases not matched to a gene. CDR3 nucleotides: TGTGCCAGCAGCCCCGGGGGGGCAGGGCAAGAGACCCAGTACTTC. Translating it yields CASSPGGAGQETQYF.

In this sample, this clonotype turned up many times. The CDR3 region is CASSFSTSYEQYF. Here the CDR3 DNA reads TGTGCCAGCAGTTTTTCTACCTCCTACGAGCAGTACTTC. The chain employs TRBV28 and TRBJ2-7; no definite D call. The germline CDR1 and CDR2 sequences are MDHEN and SYDVKM. V was clipped by 3 bases and J by 0 bases, with 6 bases between them. CDR3 length: 13 residues.

This clonotype was counted a few times. This chain connects TRBV12-3 or TRBV12-4 to TRBJ2-7, with 10 bases aligning to TRBD2. The CDR3 runs 14 residues. J was trimmed by 5 bases and V by 3 bases; bases with no gene match: 4. The CDR3 sequence: CASSLASGSDEQYF. In nucleotides, the CDR3 is TGTGCCAGCAGTTTGGCTAGCGGGAGTGACGAGCAGTACTTC.

The chain combines TRBV7-2 with TRBJ2-1; 13 bases line up with TRBD2. Germline V CDR1 and CDR2: SGHTA, FQGNSA. CDR3 length: 17 amino acids. V dropped 5 bases and J dropped 2; count of bases not matched to a gene: 6. The CDR3 loop is CASSPTGLAGAYNEQFF. The CDR3 DNA follows: TGTGCCAGCAGCCCCACCGGACTAGCGGGAGCCTACAATGAGCAGTTCTTC.

This chain uses TRBV30 with TRBJ2-7, with D perhaps TRBD2 (5 bases). Trimming cost V 3 bases and J 5 bases, with 8 bases left between them. The CDR3 spans 11 residues. The germline gives CDR1 GTSNPN, CDR2 SVGIG (reference sequence). The CDR3: CAWRGENEQYF. The CDR3 DNA follows: TGTGCCTGGAGGGGAGAAAACGAGCAGTACTTC.

In its sample, this clonotype was seen many times. The chain links TRBV6-2 or TRBV6-3 to TRBJ2-2; no firm D call. Germline lookup yields CDR1 MNHEY and CDR2 SVGEGT. The V end lost 1 base, the J end lost 4 bases, and 1 base lay between the germline ends. The CDR3 loop spans 12 amino acids. The DNA for the CDR3 is TGTGCCAGCAGTTACTTCACCGGGGAGCTGTTTTTT. Translated: CASSYFTGELFF.

This clonotype was recorded many times. The rearrangement links TRBV4-3 to TRBJ2-1; TRBD2 aligns across 13 bases. V dropped 0 bases and J dropped 9; count of bases not matched to a gene: 2. The CDR3 has 15 amino acids. Germline CDR1 is LGHNA and CDR2 is YSLEER. Here the CDR3 reads CASSQELAGGGEQFF. Here the CDR3 DNA reads TGCGCCAGCAGCCAAGAACTAGCGGGAGGGGGTGAGCAGTTCTTC.

Only a few counts were recorded for this clonotype. V is TRBV7-2 and J is TRBJ2-1; the match to TRBD2 covers 8 bases. The CDR3 runs to 14 residues. The V segment lost 0 bases and the J segment 7 bases; nucleotides outside the gene matches: 2. The germline V gene has CDR1 SGHTA and CDR2 FQGNSA. The CDR3 spells CASSLATGGNEQFF. CDR3 nucleotides: TGTGCCAGCAGCTTAGCGACGGGGGGGAATGAGCAGTTCTTC.

This clonotype has at least ten counts. The chain joins TRBV29-1 to TRBJ2-2; D is possibly TRBD1 or TRBD2 (5 bases each). The CDR3 has 14 amino acids. Germline V gene sequence: CDR1 SQVTM, CDR2 ANQGSEA. Trimming stripped 6 bases from V and 4 bases from J, with 15 bases between. CDR3 protein: CSVAGRDPTGELFF. CDR3 coding DNA: TGCAGCGTAGCTGGCCGGGACCCCACCGGGGAGCTGTTTTTT.

Of note for this clonotype: A much more abundant neighbour one base away suggests this may be a read error. The genes are TRBV9 and TRBJ2-5; 8 positions match TRBD2. Germline values: CDR1 SGDLS, CDR2 YYNGEE. There are 15 residues in the CDR3. CDR3 DNA sequence: TGTGTCAGCAGCGTCGGATTAGCGGGACAAGAGACCCAGTACTTC. Translated: CVSSVGLAGQETQYF.

This rearrangement joins TRBV29-1 to TRBJ2-6; 9 nucleotides line up with TRBD1. V dropped 6 bases and J dropped 2; count of bases not matched to a gene: 11. The CDR3 covers 17 residues. CDR1 is SQVTM, CDR2 ANQGSEA, per germline. The CDR3 nucleotides read TGCAGCGTCCTTCACAGGGGGCGCCTGGCTGGGGCCAACGTCCTGACTTTC. Amino acid sequence: CSVLHRGRLAGANVLTF.

This chain connects TRBV20-1 to TRBJ2-3; 8 bases align to TRBD2. The germline V gene has CDR1 DFQATT and CDR2 SNEGSKA (reference sequence). CDR3 length: 13 amino acids. J gave up 12 bases and V 6 bases, and 14 bases lay outside the gene matches. The chain's CDR3 is CSAEEEIAGIQYF. CDR3 bases: TGCAGTGCCGAAGAGGAAATAGCGGGAATACAGTATTTT.

In regard to this clonotype: A read error may produce the germline difference seen at one junction end. The chain carries TRBV12-3 or TRBV12-4 and TRBJ2-3; 15 nucleotides match TRBD2. The CDR3 extends over 18 amino acids. The CDR3: CTSRGLAGGPLGTDTQYF. CDR3 DNA: TGTACCAGCAGAGGACTAGCGGGAGGGCCCCTGGGGACAGATACGCAGTATTTT.

The table lists this clonotype with many counts. The chain has TRBV27 and TRBJ2-3, with unresolved D. V was pared by 8 bases and J by 4 bases, with 13 bases between. There are 13 residues in the CDR3. Germline lookup yields CDR1 MNHEY and CDR2 SMNVEV (reference sequence). CDR3 in amino acids: CASGGLRADTQYF. CDR3 in DNA: TGTGCCAGCGGCGGCCTTAGGGCAGATACGCAGTATTTT.

Ten or more counts support this clonotype. Here the CDR3 DNA reads TGCAGTGCTAACTCCGTCCTAACTACTAGCGGGAGGACAGATACGCAGTATTTT. Amino acid sequence: CSANSVLTTSGRTDTQYF. The chain recombines TRBV20-1 with TRBJ2-3; 12 bases agree with TRBD2. This CDR3 comprises 18 residues. J gave up 3 bases and V 4 bases, and 14 bases lay outside the gene matches. Germline V gene lookup returns CDR1 DFQATT and CDR2 SNEGSKA (reference sequence).

The sample holds a few counts of this clonotype. This chain links TRBV7-8 with TRBJ1-1, with D possibly matching TRBD1 (6 bases). V was cut by 0 bases and J by 0 bases, with 11 bases left in between. Germline assignment: CDR1 SGHVS and CDR2 FQNEAQ. The CDR3 has 16 amino acids. The CDR3 loop is CASSLAQGRMNTEAFF. CDR3 bases: TGTGCCAGCAGCTTAGCGCAGGGGAGGATGAACACTGAAGCTTTCTTT.

J is TRBJ2-1 and V is TRBV18, with D hard to call. Trimming took 3 bases from V and 5 from J, leaving 11 bases between them. The length of the CDR3 is 14 residues. In germline, CDR1 is KGHSH, CDR2 LQKENI. For the CDR3, the DNA is TGTGCCAGCTCACCCATCGAAGGAGACAATGAGCAGTTCTTC. It is translated as CASSPIEGDNEQFF.

This clonotype was detected a few times. This sequence joins TRBV5-4 and TRBJ2-2, with 10 bases that match TRBD2. This CDR3 comprises 17 residues. J was trimmed by 7 bases and V by 0 bases; bases with no gene match: 9. CDR1 and CDR2 from the germline V gene are SGHNT and YYREEE (reference sequence). CDR3 region: CASSLAPAGGPDGELFF. The CDR3 coding sequence is TGTGCCAGCAGCTTGGCCCCAGCGGGAGGGCCGGACGGGGAGCTGTTTTTT.

Here the CDR3 DNA reads TGCAGCGTGAAAACAGGGGAAGAGACCCAGTACTTC. Protein sequence: CSVKTGEETQYF. This sequence joins TRBV29-1 and TRBJ2-5, with 7 bases that match TRBD1. Germline assignment: CDR1 SQVTM and CDR2 ANQGSEA. J was trimmed by 3 bases and V by 6 bases; bases with no gene match: 4. The CDR3 contains 12 residues.

Ten or more counts support this clonotype. The genes are TRBV4-3 and TRBJ2-2, with a tentative D call TRBD1 (5 bases). The CDR3 loop spans 17 amino acids. The V end was cut by 4 bases, the J end by 0 bases, with 15 bases between. In germline, CDR1 is LGHNA, CDR2 YSLEER. As DNA, the CDR3 is TGCGCCAGCAGCCCGCTGGGGCTACAGGCGAACACCGGGGAGCTGTTTTTT. Protein: CASSPLGLQANTGELFF.

The chain couples TRBV7-2 to TRBJ2-7; TRBD1 agrees at 7 bases. The CDR3 loop spans 15 amino acids. Germline trimming cut 5 bases from V and 0 bases from J; bases unmatched to any gene: 7. Germline V gene lookup returns CDR1 SGHTA and CDR2 FQGNSA. CDR3 loop: CASSKLGQASYEQYF. DNA of the CDR3: TGTGCCAGCAGCAAGCTAGGACAGGCCTCCTACGAGCAGTACTTC.

This clonotype was counted a few times. The V gene is TRBV27, the J gene TRBJ2-5; TRBD1 matches at 9 bases. Germline-derived CDR1 and CDR2 are MNHEY and SMNVEV (reference sequence). Trimming at V came to 0 bases and at J to 14 bases, leaving 7 bases not matched to a gene. This CDR3 is 13 amino acids long. The CDR3 DNA sequence: TGTGCCAGCAGTTTATCTGCCGGGACAGGGTTATACTTC. Amino acid sequence: CASSLSAGTGLYF.

The V gene is TRBV20-1, the J gene TRBJ1-2; tentative D call: TRBD1 (5 bases). Germline assignment: CDR1 DFQATT and CDR2 SNEGSKA (reference sequence). The CDR3 is 13 amino acids. V dropped 6 bases and J dropped 1 base, with 12 bases sitting between them. CDR3 protein: CSARRGFNYGYTF. DNA for the CDR3: TGCAGTGCCCGCCGGGGCTTTAACTATGGCTACACCTTC.